A single T cell receptor (beta chain) is shown here with its context. Its antigen is unidentified. The data are from a study of a mutant IDH1 vaccine in newly diagnosed glioma. As for the study in general: Vaccines began 4-6 weeks after radiotherapy alone, or with temozolomide cycles. Visit V12 was conducted at week 35 as the safety follow-up. Visit V13 came later, at week 47.

The germline CDR1 and CDR2 sequences are SGHNT and YYREEE (reference sequence). CDR3 length: 14 amino acids. V lost 4 bases to trimming and J lost 5 bases, with 10 bases between them. Notes on the study in general: Overall, just under 95% of patients had vaccine-induced immune responses.

The sample's time point: week 47, end of study. Doses comprised 300 ug of mutant IDH1 20-mer peptide each, plus topical imiquimod. Patients, over weeks 1, 3, 5, 7, 11, 15, 19 and 23, received a total of eight vaccinations. TCRdb's copy holds only in-frame clones and misses some; the assay was immunoSEQ multiplex PCR. This table holds approximately 50,000 clones, about four fifths found once. Material: PBMCs, obtained from a glioma patient whose treatment included an IDH1 peptide vaccine. The V gene is TRBV5-4, the J gene TRBJ1-6; D ambiguous. This sequence originates from a woman between 50 and 59 years old with glioma. The CDR3 here is CASSLARHNSPLHF. The CDR3 DNA is TGTGCCAGCAGCCTTGCCAGGCATAATTCACCCCTCCACTTT. Filled out from reference TRBV5-4 and TRBJ1-6, the complete variable domain reads ETGVTQSPTHLIKTRGQQVTLRCSSQSGHNTVSWYQQALGQGPQFIFQYYREEENGRGNFPPRFSGLQFPNYSSELNVNALELDDSALYLCASSLARHNSPLHFGNGTRLTVT.